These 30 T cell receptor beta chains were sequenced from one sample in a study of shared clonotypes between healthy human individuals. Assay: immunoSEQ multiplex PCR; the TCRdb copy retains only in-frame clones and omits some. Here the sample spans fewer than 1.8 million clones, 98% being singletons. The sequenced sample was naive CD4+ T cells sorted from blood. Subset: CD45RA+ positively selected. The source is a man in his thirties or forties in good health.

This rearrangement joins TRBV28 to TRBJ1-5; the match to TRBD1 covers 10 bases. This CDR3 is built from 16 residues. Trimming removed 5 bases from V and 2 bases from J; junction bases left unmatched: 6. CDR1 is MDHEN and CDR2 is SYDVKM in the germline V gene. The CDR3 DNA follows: TGTGCCAGCAGTACGCCGGGGACAGGGGGCAATCAGCCCCAGCATTTT. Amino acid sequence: CASSTPGTGGNQPQHF.

This chain's CDR3 is CASSLVAGVADEQFF. The CDR3 bases are TGTGCCAGCAGCTTGGTAGCGGGGGTGGCCGATGAGCAGTTCTTC. The V and J genes are TRBV5-4 and TRBJ2-1; 9 bases are shared with TRBD2. The J segment lost 8 bases and the V segment lost 0 bases, leaving 6 bases of the junction unmatched. Looked up from germline, CDR1 is SGHNT and CDR2 is YYREEE (reference sequence). This CDR3 is 15 amino acids long.

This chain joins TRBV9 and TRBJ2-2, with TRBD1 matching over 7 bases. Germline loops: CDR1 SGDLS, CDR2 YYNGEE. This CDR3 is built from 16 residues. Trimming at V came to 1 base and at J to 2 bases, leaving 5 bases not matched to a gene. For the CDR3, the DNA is TGTGCCAGCAGCGTATGGACAGGTGGTAACACCGGGGAGCTGTTTTTT. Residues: CASSVWTGGNTGELFF.

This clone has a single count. DNA for the CDR3: TGTGCCACCCCGGGAGGGACCACAGATACGCAGTATTTT. Translated, it gives CATPGGTTDTQYF. The rearrangement links TRBV7-9 to TRBJ2-3; 8 nucleotides agree with TRBD2. Losses at the gene ends were 10 bases for V and 2 bases for J; bases not matched to a gene: 5. Germline CDR1 reads SEHNR; CDR2 reads FQNEAQ (reference sequence). The CDR3 length is 13 residues.

This CDR3 reads CASSEYLRGQEKSEQYF. CDR3 nucleotide sequence: TGTGCCAGCAGCGAATACCTTCGGGGACAGGAAAAGTCCGAGCAGTACTTC. The V and J genes are TRBV7-9 and TRBJ2-7; 8 positions match TRBD1. Losses at the gene ends were 5 bases for V and 6 bases for J; bases not matched to a gene: 18. Germline V gives CDR1 SEHNR, CDR2 FQNEAQ (reference sequence). This CDR3 has 17 amino acids.

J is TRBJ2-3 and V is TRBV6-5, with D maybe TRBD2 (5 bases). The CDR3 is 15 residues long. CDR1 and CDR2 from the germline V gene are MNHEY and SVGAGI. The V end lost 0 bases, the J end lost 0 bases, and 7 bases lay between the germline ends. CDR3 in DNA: TGTGCCAGCAGTTACTCGGGCGGGAGCACAGATACGCAGTATTTT. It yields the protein CASSYSGGSTDTQYF.

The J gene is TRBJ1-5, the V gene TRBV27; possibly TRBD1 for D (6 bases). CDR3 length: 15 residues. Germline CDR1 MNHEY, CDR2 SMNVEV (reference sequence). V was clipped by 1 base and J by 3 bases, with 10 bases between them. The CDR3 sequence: CASSLLTGPNQPQHF. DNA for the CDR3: TGTGCCAGCAGTTTATTGACAGGACCCAATCAGCCCCAGCATTTT.

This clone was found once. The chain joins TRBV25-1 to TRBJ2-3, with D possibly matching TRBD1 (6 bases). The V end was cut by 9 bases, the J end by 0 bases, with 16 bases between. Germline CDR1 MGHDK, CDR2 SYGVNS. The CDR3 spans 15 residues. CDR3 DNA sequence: TGTGCCAGTACACAGGGTTGGCCTAGCACAGATACGCAGTATTTT. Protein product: CASTQGWPSTDTQYF.

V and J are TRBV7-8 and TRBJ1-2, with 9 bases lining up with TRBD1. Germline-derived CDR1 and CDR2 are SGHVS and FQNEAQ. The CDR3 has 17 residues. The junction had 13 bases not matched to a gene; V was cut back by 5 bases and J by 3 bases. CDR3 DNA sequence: TGTGCCAGCAGCAACCGGGACAGGGCTTTCCTCGACTATGGCTACACCTTC. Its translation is CASSNRDRAFLDYGYTF.

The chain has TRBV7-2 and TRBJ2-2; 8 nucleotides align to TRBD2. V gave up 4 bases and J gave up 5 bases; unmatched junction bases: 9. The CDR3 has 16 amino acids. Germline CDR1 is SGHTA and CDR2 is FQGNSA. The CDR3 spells CASSSYGAGVTGELFF. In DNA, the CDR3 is TGTGCCAGCAGCTCCTATGGAGCGGGAGTGACCGGGGAGCTGTTTTTT.

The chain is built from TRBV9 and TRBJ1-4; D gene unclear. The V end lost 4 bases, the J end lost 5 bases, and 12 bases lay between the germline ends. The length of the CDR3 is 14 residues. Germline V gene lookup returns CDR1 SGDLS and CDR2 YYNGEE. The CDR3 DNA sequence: TGTGCCAGCAGCCCACGGGAAGTCAATGAAAAACTGTTTTTT. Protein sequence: CASSPREVNEKLFF.

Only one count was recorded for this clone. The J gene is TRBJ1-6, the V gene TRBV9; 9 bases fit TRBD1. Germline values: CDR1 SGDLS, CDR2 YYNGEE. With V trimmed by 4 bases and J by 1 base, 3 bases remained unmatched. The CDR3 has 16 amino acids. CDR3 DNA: TGTGCCAGCAGCCTGGGACAGGGATCCTATAATTCACCCCTCCACTTT. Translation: CASSLGQGSYNSPLHF.

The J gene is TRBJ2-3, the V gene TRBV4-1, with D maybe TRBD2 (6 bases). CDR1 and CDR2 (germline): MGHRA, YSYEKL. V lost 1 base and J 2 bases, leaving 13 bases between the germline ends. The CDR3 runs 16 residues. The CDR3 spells CASSQVGLANTDTQYF. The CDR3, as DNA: TGCGCCAGCAGCCAAGTGGGGCTAGCGAACACAGATACGCAGTATTTT.

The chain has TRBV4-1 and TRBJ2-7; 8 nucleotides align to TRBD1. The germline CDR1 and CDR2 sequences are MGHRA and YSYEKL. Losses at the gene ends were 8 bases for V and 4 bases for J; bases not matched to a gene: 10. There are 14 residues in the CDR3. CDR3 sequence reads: CASSLPGGRYEQYF. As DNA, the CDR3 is TGCGCCAGCTCGCTTCCAGGGGGCAGGTACGAGCAGTACTTC.

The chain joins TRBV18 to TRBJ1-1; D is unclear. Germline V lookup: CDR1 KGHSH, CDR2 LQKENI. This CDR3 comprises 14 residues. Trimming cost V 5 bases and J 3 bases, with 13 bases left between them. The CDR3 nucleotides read TGTGCCAGCTCATATTCTAGTAGGGACACTGAAGCTTTCTTT. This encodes CASSYSSRDTEAFF.

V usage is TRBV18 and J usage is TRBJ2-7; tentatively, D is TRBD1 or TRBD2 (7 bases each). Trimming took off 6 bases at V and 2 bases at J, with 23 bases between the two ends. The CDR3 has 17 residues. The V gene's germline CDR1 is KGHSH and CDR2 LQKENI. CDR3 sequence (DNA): TGTGCCAGCTCCCCTAAGCAGGGGGGGGTTCCTACCTACGAGCAGTACTTC. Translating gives CASSPKQGGVPTYEQYF. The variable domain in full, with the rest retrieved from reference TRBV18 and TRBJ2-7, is NAGVMQNPRHLVRRRGQEARLRCSPMKGHSHVYWYRQLPEEGLKFMVYLQKENIIDESGMPKERFSAEFPKEGPSILRIQQVVRGDSAAYFCASSPKQGGVPTYEQYFGPGTRLTVT.

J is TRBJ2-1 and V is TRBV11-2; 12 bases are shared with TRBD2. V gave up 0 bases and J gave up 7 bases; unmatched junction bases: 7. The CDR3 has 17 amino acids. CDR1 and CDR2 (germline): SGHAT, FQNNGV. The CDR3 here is CASSLERLAGVPNEQFF. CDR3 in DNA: TGTGCCAGCAGCTTAGAGAGACTAGCGGGAGTCCCTAATGAGCAGTTCTTC.

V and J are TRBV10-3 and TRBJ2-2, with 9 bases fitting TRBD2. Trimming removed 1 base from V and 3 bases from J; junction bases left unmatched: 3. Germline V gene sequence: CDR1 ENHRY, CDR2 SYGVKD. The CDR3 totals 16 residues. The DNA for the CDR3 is TGTGCCATCAGTGAGTACCTAGCGGGGTACACCGGGGAGCTGTTTTTT. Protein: CAISEYLAGYTGELFF.

CDR3 amino acids: CASSPPESYNEQFF. DNA for the CDR3: TGTGCCAGCAGCCCGCCCGAATCCTACAATGAGCAGTTCTTC. The rearrangement links TRBV5-4 to TRBJ2-1; D remains unclear. The CDR3 length is 14 residues. Germline CDR1 reads SGHNT; CDR2 reads YYREEE (reference sequence). The V and J ends lost 4 bases and 1 base respectively, with 9 bases between them.

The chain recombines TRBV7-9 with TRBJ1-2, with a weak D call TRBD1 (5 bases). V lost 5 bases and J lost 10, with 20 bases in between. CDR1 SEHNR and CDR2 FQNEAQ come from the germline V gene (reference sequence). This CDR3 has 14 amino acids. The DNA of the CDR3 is TGTGCCAGCAGCCCCCCCCCAGGGCACCACACCTACACCTTC. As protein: CASSPPPGHHTYTF. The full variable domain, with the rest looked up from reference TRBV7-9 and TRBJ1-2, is DTGVSQNPRHKITKRGQNVTFRCDPISEHNRLYWYRQTLGQGPEFLTYFQNEAQLEKSRLLSDRFSAERPKGSFSTLEIQRTEQGDSAMYLCASSPPPGHHTYTFGSGTRLTVV.

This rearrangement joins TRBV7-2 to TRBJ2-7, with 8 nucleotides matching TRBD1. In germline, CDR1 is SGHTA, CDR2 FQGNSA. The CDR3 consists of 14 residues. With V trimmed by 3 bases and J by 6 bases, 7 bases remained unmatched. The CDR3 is CASSFRQGAGEQYF. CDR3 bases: TGTGCCAGCAGCTTTCGCCAGGGGGCAGGCGAGCAGTACTTC.

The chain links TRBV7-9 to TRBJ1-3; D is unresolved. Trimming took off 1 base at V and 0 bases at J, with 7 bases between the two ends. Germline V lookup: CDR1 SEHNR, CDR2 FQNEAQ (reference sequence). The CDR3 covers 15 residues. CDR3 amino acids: CASSLGELSGNTIYF. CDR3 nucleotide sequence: TGTGCCAGCAGCTTAGGGGAGCTCTCTGGAAACACCATATATTTT.

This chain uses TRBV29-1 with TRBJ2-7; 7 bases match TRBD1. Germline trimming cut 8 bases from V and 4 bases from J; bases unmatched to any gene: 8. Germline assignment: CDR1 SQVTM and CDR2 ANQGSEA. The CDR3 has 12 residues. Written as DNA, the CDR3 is TGCAGCACAACAGGGGTAAATTACGAGCAGTACTTC. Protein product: CSTTGVNYEQYF.

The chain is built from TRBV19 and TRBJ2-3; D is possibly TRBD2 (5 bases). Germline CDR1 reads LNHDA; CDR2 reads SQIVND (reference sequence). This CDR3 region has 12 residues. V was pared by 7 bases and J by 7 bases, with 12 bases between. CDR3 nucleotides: TGTGCCAGTATCGGAGCGGACTATACGCAGTATTTT. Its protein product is CASIGADYTQYF.

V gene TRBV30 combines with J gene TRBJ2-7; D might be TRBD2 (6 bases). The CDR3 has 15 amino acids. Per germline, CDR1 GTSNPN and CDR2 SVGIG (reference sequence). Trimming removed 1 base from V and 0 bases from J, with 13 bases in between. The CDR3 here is CAWSGEGLPSYEQYF. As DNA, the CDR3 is TGTGCCTGGAGTGGTGAAGGACTACCCTCCTACGAGCAGTACTTC.

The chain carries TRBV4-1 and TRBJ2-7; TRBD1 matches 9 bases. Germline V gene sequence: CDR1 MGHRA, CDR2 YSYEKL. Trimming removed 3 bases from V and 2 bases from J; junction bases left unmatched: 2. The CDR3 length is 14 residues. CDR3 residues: CASSHGQGPYEQYF. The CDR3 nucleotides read TGCGCCAGCAGCCACGGACAGGGGCCCTACGAGCAGTACTTC.

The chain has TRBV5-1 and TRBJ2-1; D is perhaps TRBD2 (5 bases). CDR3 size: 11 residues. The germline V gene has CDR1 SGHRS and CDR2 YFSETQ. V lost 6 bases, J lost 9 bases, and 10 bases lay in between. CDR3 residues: CASTAEGEQFF. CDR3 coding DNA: TGCGCCAGCACCGCTGAGGGTGAGCAGTTCTTC.

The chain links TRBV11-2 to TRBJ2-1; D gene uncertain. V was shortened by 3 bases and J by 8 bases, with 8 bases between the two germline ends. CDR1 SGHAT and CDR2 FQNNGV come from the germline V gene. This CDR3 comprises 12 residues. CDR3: CASSFNSYEQFF. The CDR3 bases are TGTGCCAGCAGCTTCAATTCATATGAGCAGTTCTTC.

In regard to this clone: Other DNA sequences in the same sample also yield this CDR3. CDR3 loop: CASSLVGTDTQYF. For the CDR3, the DNA is TGTGCCAGCAGCTTAGTAGGGACAGATACGCAGTATTTT. The rearrangement joins TRBV7-9 to TRBJ2-3; D is ambiguous. The CDR3 length is 13 residues. V lost 1 base and J 3 bases, leaving 5 bases between the germline ends. Germline V gene data show CDR1 as SEHNR and CDR2 as FQNEAQ (reference sequence).

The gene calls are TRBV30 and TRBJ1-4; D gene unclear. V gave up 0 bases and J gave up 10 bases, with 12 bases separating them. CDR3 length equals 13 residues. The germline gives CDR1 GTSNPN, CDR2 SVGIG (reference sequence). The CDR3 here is CAWSVLGRSKLFF. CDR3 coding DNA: TGTGCCTGGAGTGTACTTGGACGGTCAAAACTGTTTTTT.